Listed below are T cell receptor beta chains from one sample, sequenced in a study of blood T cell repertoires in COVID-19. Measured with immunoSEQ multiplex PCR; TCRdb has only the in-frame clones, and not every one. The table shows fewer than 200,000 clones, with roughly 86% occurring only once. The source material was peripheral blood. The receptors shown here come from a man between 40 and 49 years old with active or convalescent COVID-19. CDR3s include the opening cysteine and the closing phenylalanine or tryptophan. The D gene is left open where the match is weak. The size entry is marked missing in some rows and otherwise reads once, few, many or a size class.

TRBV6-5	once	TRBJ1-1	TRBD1	CASSSLRDRGTEAFF	TGTGCCAGCAGTTCCCTAAGGGACAGGGGGACTGAAGCTTTCTTT
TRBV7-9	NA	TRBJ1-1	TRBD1	CASSTISQGGNTEAFF	TGTGCCAGCAGCACAATATCACAGGGGGGGAACACTGAAGCTTTCTTT
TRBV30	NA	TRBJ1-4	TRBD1	CAWSLTGGNEKLFF	TGTGCCTGGAGCCTGACAGGGGGAAATGAAAAACTGTTTTTT
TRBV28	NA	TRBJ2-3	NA	CASSDTGVTYSTDTQYF	TGTGCCAGCAGTGATACGGGGGTTACTTATAGCACAGATACGCAGTATTTT
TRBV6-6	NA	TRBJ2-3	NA	CASLTGQWSTDTQYF	TGTGCCAGCCTCACTGGGCAGTGGAGCACAGATACGCAGTATTTT
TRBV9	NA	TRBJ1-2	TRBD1	CASSPTGYGYTF	TGTGCCAGCAGCCCGACAGGGTATGGCTACACCTTC
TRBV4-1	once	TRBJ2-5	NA	CASSQDGTYQETQYF	TGCGCCAGCAGCCAAGATGGGACATACCAAGAGACCCAGTACTTC
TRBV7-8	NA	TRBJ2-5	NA	CASSPRDRPFQETQYF	TGTGCCAGCAGCCCTCGAGACAGGCCCTTCCAAGAGACCCAGTACTTC
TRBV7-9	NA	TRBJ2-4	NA	CASSPLGQKENIQYF	TGTGCCAGCAGCCCGCTCGGACAGAAAGAAAACATTCAGTACTTC
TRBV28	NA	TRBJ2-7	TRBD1	CASSPLGTDLSYEQYF	TGTGCCAGCAGCCCTTTGGGGACAGACCTCTCCTACGAGCAGTACTTC
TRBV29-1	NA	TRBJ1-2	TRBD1	CSVEGGTGANYGYTF	TGCAGCGTTGAGGGGGGTACAGGGGCTAACTATGGCTACACCTTC
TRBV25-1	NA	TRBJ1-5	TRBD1	CASRGQGNQPQHF	TGTGCCAGCAGGGGACAGGGCAATCAGCCCCAGCATTTT
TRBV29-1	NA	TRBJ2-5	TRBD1	CSVEDPTTGAGETQYF	TGCAGCGTTGAAGATCCAACGACAGGGGCGGGAGAGACCCAGTACTTC
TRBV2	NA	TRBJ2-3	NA	CASSEARGYDTQYF	TGTGCCAGCAGTGAAGCGCGGGGTTACGATACGCAGTATTTT
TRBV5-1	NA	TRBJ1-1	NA	CASSLEAPDIDTEAFF	TGCGCCAGCAGCTTGGAGGCTCCCGACATCGACACTGAAGCTTTCTTT
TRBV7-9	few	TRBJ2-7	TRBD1	CASSLGQGSNEQYF	TGTGCCAGCAGCTTGGGACAGGGGTCCAACGAGCAGTACTTC
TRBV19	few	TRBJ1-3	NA	CASSIQPDTSGNTIYF	TGTGCCAGTAGTATACAGCCGGACACCTCTGGAAACACCATATATTTT
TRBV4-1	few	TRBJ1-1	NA	CASSQKGYGGGEAFF	TGCGCCAGCAGCCAGAAGGGCTATGGAGGGGGGGAGGCTTTCTTT
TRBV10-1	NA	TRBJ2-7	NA	CTRRASYEQYF	TGCACACGGAGGGCGTCATACGAGCAGTACTTC
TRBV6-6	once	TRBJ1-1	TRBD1	CASSPRDSEAFF	TGTGCCAGCAGTCCGCGGGACAGCGAAGCTTTCTTT
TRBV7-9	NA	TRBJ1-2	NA	CASSGTSYGYTF	TGTGCCAGCAGCGGCACCAGTTATGGCTACACCTTC
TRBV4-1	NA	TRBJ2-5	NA	CASSQDRGSLGETQYF	TGCGCCAGCAGCCAAGACAGGGGAAGCTTGGGAGAGACCCAGTACTTC
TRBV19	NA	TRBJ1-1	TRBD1	CASSPRGGTGGKGTEAFF	TGTGCCAGTAGTCCCCGAGGTGGGACAGGGGGCAAAGGGACTGAAGCTTTCTTT
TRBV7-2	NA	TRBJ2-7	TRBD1	CASSVRQGSHEQYF	TGTGCCAGCAGCGTTAGACAGGGGTCTCACGAGCAGTACTTC
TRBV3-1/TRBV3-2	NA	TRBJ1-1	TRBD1	CASSQVPGQERNTEAFF	TGTGCCAGCAGCCAGGTCCCGGGACAGGAGAGGAACACTGAAGCTTTCTTT
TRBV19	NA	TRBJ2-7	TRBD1	CASVPGQGRSGEQYF	TGTGCCAGCGTGCCGGGACAGGGACGAAGTGGCGAGCAGTACTTC
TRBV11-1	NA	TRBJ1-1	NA	CASSLSWGPGTEAFF	TGTGCCAGCAGCCTAAGCTGGGGGCCGGGCACTGAAGCTTTCTTT
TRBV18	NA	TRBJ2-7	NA	CASSPPGRTGSYEQYF	TGTGCCAGCTCACCACCCGGTAGAACAGGAAGCTACGAGCAGTACTTC
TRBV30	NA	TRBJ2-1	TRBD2	CAWSYAGGADEQFF	TGTGCCTGGAGTTACGCGGGGGGGGCTGATGAGCAGTTCTTC
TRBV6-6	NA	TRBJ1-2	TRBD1	CASNEPGQGHYGYTF	TGTGCCAGCAATGAACCGGGACAGGGGCACTATGGCTACACCTTC
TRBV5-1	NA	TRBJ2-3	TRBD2	CASSQPGTSGSTDTQYF	TGCGCCAGCAGCCAACCGGGGACTAGCGGGAGCACAGATACGCAGTATTTT
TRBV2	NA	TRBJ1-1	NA	CASSPRQSDTEAFF	TGTGCCAGCAGCCCCCGACAGTCGGACACTGAAGCTTTCTTT
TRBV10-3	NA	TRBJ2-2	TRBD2	CAISGPTSGGGDLNTGELFF	TGTGCCATCAGTGGGCCTACTAGCGGGGGGGGAGACTTGAACACCGGGGAGCTGTTTTTT
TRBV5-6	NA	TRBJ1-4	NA	CASSWTGTSGNEKLFF	TGTGCCAGCAGCTGGACGGGTACCTCGGGGAATGAAAAACTGTTTTTT
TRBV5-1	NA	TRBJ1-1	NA	CASSFRTGMNTEAFF	TGCGCCAGCAGCTTTCGAACGGGGATGAACACTGAAGCTTTCTTT
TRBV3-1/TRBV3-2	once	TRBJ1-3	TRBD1	CASSGPGTGFGNTIYF	TGTGCCAGCAGCGGTCCCGGGACAGGGTTCGGAAACACCATATATTTT
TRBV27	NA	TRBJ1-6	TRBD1	CASVSLSPQGVVSPLHF	TGTGCCAGCGTATCCCTCAGCCCCCAGGGGGTGGTTTCACCCCTCCACTTT
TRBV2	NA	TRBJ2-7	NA	CAGGLSYYEQYF	TGTGCCGGGGGACTTTCGTACTACGAGCAGTACTTC
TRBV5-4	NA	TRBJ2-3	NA	CASSADRFSDTQYF	TGTGCCAGCAGCGCAGACAGGTTCTCAGATACGCAGTATTTT
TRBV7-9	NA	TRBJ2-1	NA	CASSLSYNEQFF	TGTGCCAGCAGCCTCTCCTACAATGAGCAGTTCTTC
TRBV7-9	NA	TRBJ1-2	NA	CASSLGAGGGYTF	TGTGCCAGCAGCTTAGGGGCAGGAGGTGGCTACACCTTC
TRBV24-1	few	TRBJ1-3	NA	CATSDVRGGGNTIYF	TGTGCCACCAGTGATGTACGGGGAGGTGGAAACACCATATATTTT
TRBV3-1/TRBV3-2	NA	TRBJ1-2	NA	CASSQDQRDYGYTF	TGTGCCAGCAGCCAAGATCAGAGGGACTATGGCTACACCTTC
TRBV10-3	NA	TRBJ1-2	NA	CAISGGANYGYTF	TGTGCCATCAGTGGGGGCGCTAACTATGGCTACACCTTC
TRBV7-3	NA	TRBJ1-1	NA	CASSLTPRRGHTEAFF	TGTGCCAGCAGCTTAACGCCCCGGAGGGGCCACACTGAAGCTTTCTTT
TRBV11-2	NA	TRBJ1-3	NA	CASSLQAVSGNTIYF	TGTGCCAGCAGCTTACAGGCCGTCTCTGGAAACACCATATATTTT